This T cell receptor (beta chain) was obtained from a study of control samples from healthy donors and cancer patients. Here immunoSEQ multiplex PCR was the method, and the copy in TCRdb shows in-frame clones only, minus some. The sample holds some 120,000 clones, 93% seen once. The V gene's germline CDR1 is SEHNR and CDR2 FQNEAQ (reference sequence). The V end lost 0 bases, the J end lost 4 bases, and 17 bases lay between the germline ends. The CDR3 spans 17 residues. The rearrangement links TRBV7-9 to TRBJ2-3; D might be TRBD1 (6 bases). Sequenced sample: blood. The sequence came from a man aged 25-45 years in good health. DNA of the CDR3: TGTGCCAGCAGCTTAGCGGGCATGGCAGGGGTCCCAGATACGCAGTATTTT. As protein: CASSLAGMAGVPDTQYF.